Presented here are 13 T cell receptor beta chains from one specimen sequenced in a study of blood T cell repertoires in COVID-19 (TCRdb year 2020). Library prep was done by the immunoSEQ multiplex PCR assay. TCRdb provides this immuneACCESS table in a form limited to in-frame rearrangements. Some clones are lacking; in checked studies, under half of them reflect an unresolved V gene, and why the rest are absent is not known. This sample lists 40,000 to 65,000 clones; about 86% were detected once. The ten largest clones take up about 10% of the sample. The material sequenced was peripheral blood. Receptors originate from a man between 65 and 85 years old with active COVID-19.

This rearrangement joins TRBV7-2 to TRBJ2-7; possibly TRBD1 for D (5 bases). V was trimmed by 1 base and J by 5 bases, leaving 6 bases between them. Germline lookup yields CDR1 SGHTA and CDR2 FQGNSA. The CDR3 runs 12 residues. The CDR3: CASSLGGHEQYF. The CDR3, as DNA: TGTGCCAGCAGCTTAGGGGGCCACGAGCAGTACTTC.

The V call is TRBV6-2 or TRBV6-3, the J call TRBJ2-3; the D gene is possibly TRBD2 (6 bases). The CDR3 is 16 amino acids. With 0 bases removed from V and 2 bases from J, the gap between germline ends came to 12 bases. The germline CDR1 and CDR2 sequences are MNHEY and SVGEGT. The CDR3 nucleotides read TGTGCCAGCAGTTACTCGCCTAGCGAGATCACAGATACGCAGTATTTT. This translates into CASSYSPSEITDTQYF.

The rearrangement links TRBV4-3 to TRBJ1-1; D gene uncertain. The CDR3 spans 16 residues. Trimming pared 0 bases from V and 0 bases from J, leaving 11 bases between. Germline V gives CDR1 LGHNA, CDR2 YSLEER. The CDR3 DNA sequence: TGCGCCAGCAGCCAAGATAGCCGTATCATGAACACTGAAGCTTTCTTT. It yields the protein CASSQDSRIMNTEAFF.

The chain is built from TRBV6-5 and TRBJ1-3; D unresolved. V was trimmed by 7 bases and J by 4 bases, leaving 8 bases between them. The germline CDR1 and CDR2 sequences are MNHEY and SVGAGI. CDR3 size: 12 residues. The CDR3 region has the DNA TGTGCCAGCACTTCCCAGGGAAACACCATATATTTT. Its translation: CASTSQGNTIYF.

This sequence joins TRBV10-3 and TRBJ1-1; tentative D call: TRBD1 (5 bases). The germline V gene has CDR1 ENHRY and CDR2 SYGVKD. CDR3 length equals 14 residues. Trimming shortened V by 4 bases and J by 1 base, and 10 bases separated the two germline ends. This CDR3 reads CAISVLGGNTEAFF. The DNA of the CDR3 is TGTGCCATCAGTGTTCTGGGGGGGAACACTGAAGCTTTCTTT.

The rearrangement links TRBV14 to TRBJ1-2; TRBD1 matches 7 bases. In germline, CDR1 is SGHDN, CDR2 FVKESK. V shed 1 base and J 4 bases; nucleotides not matched to a gene: 0. The CDR3 loop spans 13 amino acids. CDR3 nucleotides: TGTGCCAGCAGCCAAGGACAGGGCTATGGCTACACCTTC. Encoded protein: CASSQGQGYGYTF.

The rearrangement uses TRBV7-8 and TRBJ1-4, with 7 nucleotides matching TRBD1. CDR3 length equals 16 residues. The V segment lost 2 bases and the J segment 8 bases; nucleotides outside the gene matches: 11. CDR1 and CDR2 (germline): SGHVS, FQNEAQ. DNA for the CDR3: TGTGCCAGCAGCTTACGGCACACAGGGGCGGAGGAAAAACTGTTTTTT. Amino acids: CASSLRHTGAEEKLFF.

The chain employs TRBV5-1 and TRBJ2-2; D perhaps matches TRBD1 (5 bases). From germline, CDR1 is SGHRS and CDR2 YFSETQ. The CDR3 spans 14 residues. The V gene lost 0 bases and the J gene lost 7 bases, with 10 bases spanning the gap. For the CDR3, the DNA is TGCGCCAGCAGCTTGGGAGAGCAGGGCGGGGAGCTGTTTTTT. As protein: CASSLGEQGGELFF. The full variable domain, its missing parts supplied by reference TRBV5-1 and TRBJ2-2, is KAGVTQTPRYLIKTRGQQVTLSCSPISGHRSVSWYQQTPGQGLQFLFEYFSETQRNKGNFPGRFSGRQFSNSRSEMNVSTLELGDSALYLCASSLGEQGGELFFGEGSRLTVL.

The chain employs TRBV3-1 (or the pseudogene TRBV3-2) and TRBJ1-6; possible D gene TRBD1, 5 bases. This CDR3 has 15 amino acids. CDR1 is LGHDT and CDR2 is YNNKEL in the germline V gene (reference sequence). Deletions cut 3 bases from V and 5 bases from J, with 11 bases between. The CDR3 region is CASSQATVNNSPLHF. DNA for the CDR3: TGTGCCAGCAGCCAGGCGACAGTCAATAATTCACCCCTCCACTTT.

CDR3 in amino acids: CASSLERYTEAFF. The CDR3 DNA reads as TGTGCCAGCAGCTTAGAGAGATACACTGAAGCTTTCTTT. V and J are TRBV7-2 and TRBJ1-1; no clear D gene. Trimming left V 1 base short and J 3 bases short, with 6 bases between. This CDR3 comprises 13 residues. Germline lookup yields CDR1 SGHTA and CDR2 FQGNSA.

The J gene is TRBJ2-5, the V gene TRBV5-5; D might be TRBD2 (5 bases). Deletions cut 4 bases from V and 1 base from J, with 11 bases between. The CDR3 has 14 residues. Germline lookup yields CDR1 SGHKS and CDR2 YYEKEE (reference sequence). The CDR3 region has the DNA TGTGCCAGCAGCCCTTGGACTGTCCAAGAGACCCAGTACTTC. Translating it yields CASSPWTVQETQYF.

The V and J genes are TRBV7-2 and TRBJ2-7; 11 bases line up with TRBD2. Germline V gene sequence: CDR1 SGHTA, CDR2 FQGNSA. Unmatched junction bases numbered 1, after V lost 7 bases and J lost 2 bases. There are 13 residues in the CDR3. The CDR3 reads CASTSGGPYEQYF. The CDR3, as DNA: TGTGCCAGCACTAGCGGGGGGCCCTACGAGCAGTACTTC.

J is TRBJ1-6 and V is TRBV7-8; the D is unclear. From germline, CDR1 is SGHVS and CDR2 FQNEAQ. There are 17 residues in the CDR3. V shed 8 bases and J shed 0 bases, with 17 bases lying between them. The CDR3 is CASQRAPESSYNSPLHF. CDR3 DNA: TGTGCCAGCCAACGCGCTCCCGAGAGCTCCTATAATTCACCCCTCCACTTT.